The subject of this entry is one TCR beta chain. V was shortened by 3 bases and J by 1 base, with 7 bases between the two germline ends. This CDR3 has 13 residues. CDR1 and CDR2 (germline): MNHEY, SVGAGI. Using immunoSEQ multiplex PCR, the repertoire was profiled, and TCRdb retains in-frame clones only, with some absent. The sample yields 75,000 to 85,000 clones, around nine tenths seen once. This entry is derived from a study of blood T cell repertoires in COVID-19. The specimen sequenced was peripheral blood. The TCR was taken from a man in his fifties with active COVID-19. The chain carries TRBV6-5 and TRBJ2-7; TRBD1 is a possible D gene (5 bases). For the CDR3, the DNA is TGTGCCAGCAGTTATTCAGGGTCCTACGAGCAGTACTTC. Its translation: CASSYSGSYEQYF.